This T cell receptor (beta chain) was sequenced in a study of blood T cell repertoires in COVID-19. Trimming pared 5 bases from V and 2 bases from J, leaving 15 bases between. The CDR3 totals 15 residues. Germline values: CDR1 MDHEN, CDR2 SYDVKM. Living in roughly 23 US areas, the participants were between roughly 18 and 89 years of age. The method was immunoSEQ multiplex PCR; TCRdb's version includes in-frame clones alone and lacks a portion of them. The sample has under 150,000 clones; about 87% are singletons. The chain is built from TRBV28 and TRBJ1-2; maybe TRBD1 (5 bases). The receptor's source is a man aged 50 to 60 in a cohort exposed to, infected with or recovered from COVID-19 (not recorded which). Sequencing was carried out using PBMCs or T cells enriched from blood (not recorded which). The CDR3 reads CASSPPPGQNYGYTF. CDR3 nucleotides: TGTGCCAGCAGTCCCCCTCCAGGGCAGAACTATGGCTACACCTTC.